The 18 T cell receptor beta chains reported below all come from one sample, sequenced in a study of blood T cell repertoires in COVID-19. Profiled with immunoSEQ multiplex PCR; TCRdb holds only in-frame clones, not every one. The sample holds under 40,000 clones, less than 85% seen once. The sample consisted of peripheral blood. The receptors were gathered from a woman aged 70-85 years with acute or convalescent COVID-19.

This clone has only one observation. The chain couples TRBV7-6 to TRBJ1-1; 7 bases map to TRBD1. From germline, CDR1 is SGHVS and CDR2 FNYEAQ. The CDR3 runs to 14 residues. V lost 1 base and J lost 2; bases outside the gene matches: 1. Here the CDR3 reads CASSLGQGNTEAFF. The CDR3 DNA follows: TGTGCCAGCAGCTTAGGACAGGGAAACACTGAAGCTTTCTTT.

This CDR3 is CAISVAYEQFF. The CDR3, as DNA: TGTGCCATCAGTGTAGCATATGAGCAGTTCTTC. J is TRBJ2-1 and V is TRBV10-3; D is unclear. The germline V and J ends were trimmed by 4 bases and 8 bases, with 6 bases remaining between them. Germline CDR1 ENHRY, CDR2 SYGVKD. The CDR3 is 11 amino acids.

This chain connects TRBV2 to TRBJ2-3; the D gene is possibly TRBD1 (8 bases). The CDR3 is 14 amino acids. Trimming cost V 7 bases and J 4 bases, with 15 bases left between them. Germline V gene data show CDR1 as SNHLY and CDR2 as FYNNEI. In DNA, the CDR3 is TGTGCCAGCAAGGACAGGGAGGGCGCAGATACGCAGTATTTT. It yields the protein CASKDREGADTQYF.

V and J are TRBV6-1 and TRBJ2-6; tentative D call: TRBD2 (6 bases). The CDR3 totals 16 residues. Germline V gene data show CDR1 as MNHNS and CDR2 as SASEGT. Deletions cut 0 bases from V and 2 bases from J, with 8 bases between. Here the CDR3 reads CASSEAGGTGANVLTF. DNA of the CDR3: TGTGCCAGCAGTGAAGCAGGAGGGACTGGGGCCAACGTCCTGACTTTC.

The chain links TRBV11-2 to TRBJ2-3; D is possibly TRBD2 (6 bases). The CDR3 totals 14 residues. The germline V and J ends were trimmed by 1 base and 1 base, with 6 bases remaining between them. The germline V gene encodes CDR1 SGHAT and CDR2 FQNNGV. Here the CDR3 DNA reads TGTGCCAGCAGCTTAGTAGCGGGCACAGATACGCAGTATTTT. Its translation: CASSLVAGTDTQYF.

The rearrangement links TRBV14 to TRBJ2-7, with D perhaps TRBD2 (6 bases). Germline V gives CDR1 SGHDN, CDR2 FVKESK. Trimming pared 2 bases from V and 5 bases from J, leaving 13 bases between. CDR3 length: 14 residues. The CDR3 DNA reads TGTGCCAGCAGCCAATACGACGGGAGAGACGAGCAGTACTTC. Its translation is CASSQYDGRDEQYF.

The count of this clone is one. V and J are TRBV2 and TRBJ2-7, with TRBD2 matching over 9 bases. Germline V gene lookup returns CDR1 SNHLY and CDR2 FYNNEI. The CDR3 covers 14 residues. Unmatched junction bases numbered 10, after V lost 7 bases and J lost 6 bases. CDR3 in amino acids: CASTISGGSGEQYF. CDR3 coding DNA: TGTGCCAGCACCATTAGCGGGGGTTCAGGCGAGCAGTACTTC. Together with reference TRBV2 and TRBJ2-7, the CDR3 gives the full variable domain: EPEVTQTPSHQVTQMGQEVILRCVPISNHLYFYWYRQILGQKVEFLVSFYNNEISEKSEIFDDQFSVERPDGSNFTLKIRSTKLEDSAMYFCASTISGGSGEQYFGPGTRLTVT.

The chain combines TRBV19 with TRBJ2-7; D might be TRBD2 (6 bases). The germline V gene encodes CDR1 LNHDA and CDR2 SQIVND (reference sequence). V was trimmed by 4 bases and J by 5 bases, leaving 15 bases between them. CDR3 length equals 14 residues. In DNA form, the CDR3 reads TGTGCCAGTAGTACTGGACGGGAGAGGGACGAGCAGTACTTC. Amino acid sequence: CASSTGRERDEQYF. The full variable domain, completed using reference TRBV19 and TRBJ2-7, is DGGITQSPKYLFRKEGQNVTLSCEQNLNHDAMYWYRQDPGQGLRLIYYSQIVNDFQKGDIAEGYSVSREKKESFPLTVTSAQKNPTAFYLCASSTGRERDEQYFGPGTRLTVT.

The chain recombines TRBV28 with TRBJ2-2; D might be TRBD2 (5 bases). The CDR3 spans 15 residues. Trimming cost V 2 bases and J 0 bases, with 7 bases left between them. Germline CDR1 MDHEN, CDR2 SYDVKM. The CDR3 here is CASSLPGTNTGELFF. Here the CDR3 DNA reads TGTGCCAGCAGTTTACCCGGGACGAACACCGGGGAGCTGTTTTTT.

The rearrangement links TRBV11-3 to TRBJ1-6, with TRBD1 as a possible D gene (5 bases). V lost 5 bases and J lost 10, with 12 bases in between. Germline-derived CDR1 and CDR2 are SGHNT and YENEEA. The CDR3 length is 13 residues. CDR3 bases: TGTGCCAGCAGCGCAGACAGAGAATCACCCCTCCACTTT. Its translation: CASSADRESPLHF.

The chain is built from TRBV29-1 and TRBJ1-2, with D maybe TRBD1 (6 bases). CDR1 is SQVTM, CDR2 ANQGSEA, per germline. The CDR3 spans 13 residues. Trimming removed 4 bases at V and 8 bases at J, with 17 bases between. The CDR3 here is CSVVWDNSGGYTF. CDR3 nucleotides: TGCAGCGTTGTTTGGGACAATAGCGGGGGCTACACCTTC.

The chain links TRBV28 to TRBJ1-4; possibly TRBD1 for D (5 bases). The germline V and J ends were trimmed by 4 bases and 5 bases, with 11 bases remaining between them. There are 14 residues in the CDR3. The germline V gene has CDR1 MDHEN and CDR2 SYDVKM. As DNA, the CDR3 is TGTGCCAGCAGTTCCGGGGGAATAAATGAAAAACTGTTTTTT. Amino acid sequence: CASSSGGINEKLFF. The full variable domain, completed using reference TRBV28 and TRBJ1-4, is DVKVTQSSRYLVKRTGEKVFLECVQDMDHENMFWYRQDPGLGLRLIYFSYDVKMKEKGDIPEGYSVSREKKERFSLILESASTNQTSMYLCASSSGGINEKLFFGSGTQLSVL.

This clone was seen just once. This CDR3 is CASSPEWASPEDTQYF. CDR3 sequence (DNA): TGTGCCAGCAGCCCTGAATGGGCCTCCCCCGAGGATACGCAGTATTTT. The V call is TRBV5-4, the J call TRBJ2-3; no clear D gene. The CDR3 sequence is 16 residues long. Trimming left V 4 bases short and J 6 bases short, with 21 bases between. CDR1 is SGHNT, CDR2 YYREEE, per germline (reference sequence). The whole variable domain, remainder taken from reference TRBV5-4 and TRBJ2-3, is ETGVTQSPTHLIKTRGQQVTLRCSSQSGHNTVSWYQQALGQGPQFIFQYYREEENGRGNFPPRFSGLQFPNYSSELNVNALELDDSALYLCASSPEWASPEDTQYFGPGTRLTVL.

V and J are TRBV2 and TRBJ2-3; no reliable D call. V was trimmed by 7 bases and J by 8 bases, leaving 16 bases between them. Germline V gene lookup returns CDR1 SNHLY and CDR2 FYNNEI. The length of the CDR3 is 13 residues. As DNA, the CDR3 is TGTGCCAGCAAGGAGTTGGTAGCAACTACGCAGTATTTT. This gives the protein CASKELVATTQYF.

This clone was found once. V is TRBV5-1 and J is TRBJ2-6; the match to TRBD1 covers 11 bases. The V and J ends lost 1 base and 0 bases, in that order; junction bases with no gene match: 3. From germline, CDR1 is SGHRS and CDR2 YFSETQ. This CDR3 comprises 18 residues. The CDR3 bases are TGCGCCAGCAGCTTGCCGGGACAGGGGGGCTCTGGGGCCAACGTCCTGACTTTC. Its protein is CASSLPGQGGSGANVLTF. The entire variable domain, with the rest obtained from reference TRBV5-1 and TRBJ2-6, is as follows: KAGVTQTPRYLIKTRGQQVTLSCSPISGHRSVSWYQQTPGQGLQFLFEYFSETQRNKGNFPGRFSGRQFSNSRSEMNVSTLELGDSALYLCASSLPGQGGSGANVLTFGAGSRLTVL.

The rearrangement joins TRBV7-2 to TRBJ2-3; TRBD2 matches at 10 bases. In germline, CDR1 is SGHTA, CDR2 FQGNSA. The length of the CDR3 is 16 residues. The J segment lost 2 bases and the V segment lost 5 bases, leaving 7 bases of the junction unmatched. CDR3: CASSLSGGITTDTQYF. The CDR3, as DNA: TGTGCCAGCAGCCTTAGCGGGGGGATCACCACAGATACGCAGTATTTT. The full variable domain, completed using reference TRBV7-2 and TRBJ2-3, is GAGVSQSPSNKVTEKGKDVELRCDPISGHTALYWYRQSLGQGLEFLIYFQGNSAPDKSGLPSDRFSAERTGGSVSTLTIQRTQQEDSAVYLCASSLSGGITTDTQYFGPGTRLTVL.

The chain uses TRBV5-4 and TRBJ2-2; D is undetermined. V lost 4 bases and J 1 base, leaving 8 bases between the germline ends. CDR1 is SGHNT, CDR2 YYREEE, per germline (reference sequence). The CDR3 sequence is 14 residues long. The CDR3 bases are TGTGCCAGCAGCGAGACACAGAACACCGGGGAGCTGTTTTTT. Its translation is CASSETQNTGELFF.

The chain uses TRBV7-2 and TRBJ2-7, with no clear D. Germline assignment: CDR1 SGHTA and CDR2 FQGNSA. The CDR3 covers 14 residues. Deletions cut 5 bases from V and 3 bases from J, with 14 bases between. The CDR3 DNA follows: TGTGCCAGCAGCCAGGAAGGCGTACTCTACGAGCAGTACTTC. Translating it yields CASSQEGVLYEQYF. Using reference TRBV7-2 and TRBJ2-7 for the parts outside the CDR3, the full variable domain is GAGVSQSPSNKVTEKGKDVELRCDPISGHTALYWYRQSLGQGLEFLIYFQGNSAPDKSGLPSDRFSAERTGGSVSTLTIQRTQQEDSAVYLCASSQEGVLYEQYFGPGTRLTVT.